A single sample gave rise to the 24 T cell receptor beta chains below, sequenced in a study of blood T cell repertoires in COVID-19. Only in-frame clones appear in the TCRdb table, and some are missing; sequencing was by immunoSEQ multiplex PCR. The sample consists of about 260,000 clones, 75% to 90% of them appearing once. The sample was PBMCs or T cells enriched from blood (not recorded which). These TCRs come from a man aged 50 to 59 who had been exposed to COVID-19.

The rearrangement links TRBV5-1 to TRBJ2-1; D is perhaps TRBD1 (6 bases). The V and J ends lost 0 bases and 8 bases respectively, with 15 bases between them. The CDR3 sequence is 15 residues long. From germline, CDR1 is SGHRS and CDR2 YFSETQ. CDR3 protein: CASSLVEHGTHEQFF. CDR3 in DNA: TGCGCCAGCAGCTTGGTAGAGCATGGGACACATGAGCAGTTCTTC.

The chain links TRBV4-1 to TRBJ1-2, with D perhaps matching TRBD1 (6 bases). Germline V lookup: CDR1 MGHRA, CDR2 YSYEKL. V shed 3 bases and J shed 0 bases, with 11 bases lying between them. The CDR3 is 15 amino acids. The CDR3 sequence: CASSQVGASNYGYTF. The DNA for the CDR3 is TGCGCCAGCAGCCAGGTGGGGGCTTCTAACTATGGCTACACCTTC.

The rearrangement links TRBV5-4 to TRBJ2-7; TRBD1 matches at 9 bases. Germline CDR1 SGHNT, CDR2 YYREEE (reference sequence). V lost 1 base to trimming and J lost 6 bases; unmatched junction nucleotides: 11. This CDR3 contains 16 residues. CDR3 nucleotides: TGTGCCAGCAGCTTGCCCGTAGGACAGGGGAGTGTCGAGCAGTACTTC. Its protein product is CASSLPVGQGSVEQYF.

The gene calls are TRBV6-5 and TRBJ1-2; 8 bases fit TRBD1. Trimming cost V 7 bases and J 3 bases; bases outside gene matches: 7. From germline, CDR1 is MNHEY and CDR2 SVGAGI. The CDR3 has 14 amino acids. CDR3 region: CASTSDRVDYGYTF. In DNA, the CDR3 is TGTGCCAGCACCTCGGACAGGGTGGACTATGGCTACACCTTC.

The chain couples TRBV19 to TRBJ2-4, with 12 nucleotides matching TRBD1. The trim removed 5 bases at V and 7 bases at J, leaving 3 bases unmatched. Germline V CDR1 and CDR2: LNHDA, SQIVND (reference sequence). The CDR3 consists of 14 residues. The CDR3, as DNA: TGTGCCAGTAGTGGGGGGACAGGGGGCAACATTCAGTACTTC. As protein: CASSGGTGGNIQYF.

The chain couples TRBV5-8 to TRBJ2-3; D perhaps matches TRBD2 (6 bases). CDR1 is SGHTS and CDR2 is YDEGEE in the germline V gene. The V gene lost 4 bases and the J gene lost 0 bases, with 18 bases spanning the gap. CDR3 length: 17 residues. CDR3 region: CASSRRGVGLSTDTQYF. The DNA for the CDR3 is TGTGCCAGCAGCCGTCGGGGTGTGGGACTTAGCACAGATACGCAGTATTTT.

The chain's CDR3 is CASRGSRGLLGEKLFF. In DNA form, the CDR3 reads TGTGCCAGCAGGGGGTCGCGGGGGCTTTTAGGAGAAAAACTGTTTTTT. The V and J genes are TRBV27 and TRBJ1-4; possible D gene TRBD1, 6 bases. The CDR3 extends over 16 amino acids. Looked up from germline, CDR1 is MNHEY and CDR2 is SMNVEV (reference sequence). Trimming left V 6 bases short and J 8 bases short, with 22 bases between.

DNA of the CDR3: TGTGCCAGCCAACTAGCGGGAGAATGGAATGAGCAGTTCTTC. It yields the protein CASQLAGEWNEQFF. The chain is built from TRBV6-5 and TRBJ2-1; 11 bases agree with TRBD2. Germline CDR1 is MNHEY and CDR2 is SVGAGI. Unmatched junction bases numbered 7, after V lost 8 bases and J lost 7 bases. This CDR3 has 14 residues.

The chain combines TRBV14 with TRBJ2-5; 10 bases fit TRBD2. From germline, CDR1 is SGHDN and CDR2 FVKESK. The length of the CDR3 is 16 residues. V gave up 4 bases and J gave up 4 bases; unmatched junction bases: 9. In DNA form, the CDR3 reads TGTGCCAGCAGCCGGTCTAGCGGGAGTCTATCAGAGACCCAGTACTTC. It translates to CASSRSSGSLSETQYF.

The chain links TRBV4-2 to TRBJ2-7, with 7 bases aligning to TRBD2. This CDR3 spans 15 amino acids. Germline CDR1 reads LGHNA; CDR2 reads YNFKEQ. With V trimmed by 3 bases and J by 0 bases, 5 bases remained unmatched. The CDR3 DNA reads TGTGCCAGCAGCCAGGGAGCTAGCGGCTCCTACGAGCAGTACGTC. Amino acids: CASSQGASGSYEQYV.

This rearrangement joins TRBV19 to TRBJ2-4; TRBD2 agrees at 10 bases. The CDR3 extends over 17 amino acids. From germline, CDR1 is LNHDA and CDR2 SQIVND (reference sequence). The V segment lost 11 bases and the J segment 1 base; nucleotides outside the gene matches: 14. CDR3 DNA: TGTGCCGCAAAACGGGGACTAGCGATGGAGGCCAAAAACATTCAGTACTTC. This sequence encodes CAAKRGLAMEAKNIQYF.

The rearrangement uses TRBV18 and TRBJ1-2, with 12 positions matching TRBD1. Germline CDR1 KGHSH, CDR2 LQKENI. This CDR3 region has 15 residues. The ends lost 3 bases at V and 2 bases at J; junction bases unmatched: 1. The CDR3 spells CASSPGQGANYGYTF. The CDR3, as DNA: TGTGCCAGCTCACCGGGACAGGGGGCAAACTATGGCTACACCTTC.

V and J are TRBV7-9 and TRBJ2-7; the D gene is possibly TRBD1 (6 bases). Trimming took off 5 bases at V and 9 bases at J, with 17 bases between the two ends. The CDR3 length is 13 residues. In germline, CDR1 is SEHNR, CDR2 FQNEAQ (reference sequence). The CDR3 loop is CASSQLGGTRQYF. The CDR3 DNA follows: TGTGCCAGCAGCCAATTAGGGGGAACTCGGCAGTACTTC.

This clone was observed once. The J gene is TRBJ2-2, the V gene TRBV30; 8 bases agree with TRBD1. The germline V gene encodes CDR1 GTSNPN and CDR2 SVGIG (reference sequence). Trimming removed 2 bases from V and 4 bases from J; junction bases left unmatched: 3. This CDR3 region has 14 residues. The CDR3 spells CAWSPTGATGELFF. In DNA, the CDR3 is TGTGCCTGGAGTCCGACAGGGGCCACCGGGGAGCTGTTTTTT.

The V call is TRBV5-1, the J call TRBJ2-5; 9 nucleotides align to TRBD2. CDR1 is SGHRS and CDR2 is YFSETQ in the germline V gene. The CDR3 has 13 residues. V was pared by 1 base and J by 5 bases, with 0 bases of the junction left unmatched. The CDR3 DNA follows: TGCGCCAGCAGCTTGCTAGCGGGGGAGACCCAGTACTTC. Translation: CASSLLAGETQYF.

The rearrangement links TRBV27 to TRBJ2-1; 11 nucleotides align to TRBD2. The CDR3 has 15 amino acids. V shed 7 bases and J 9 bases; nucleotides not matched to a gene: 11. In germline, CDR1 is MNHEY, CDR2 SMNVEV (reference sequence). The CDR3: CASTRTSGRAAEQFF. CDR3 coding DNA: TGTGCCAGCACCCGTACTAGCGGGAGAGCTGCTGAGCAGTTCTTC.

The DNA for the CDR3 is TGTGCCATCAGTGAGTCGGGCGGGGGTTACAATGAGCAGTTCTTC. Its translation: CAISESGGGYNEQFF. The chain is built from TRBV10-3 and TRBJ2-1, with 7 nucleotides matching TRBD2. The CDR3 consists of 15 residues. The J segment lost 4 bases and the V segment lost 0 bases, leaving 3 bases of the junction unmatched. Germline CDR1 ENHRY, CDR2 SYGVKD.

This sequence joins TRBV20-1 and TRBJ1-1, with a possible D match to TRBD1 (6 bases). The CDR3 has 11 amino acids. Germline loops: CDR1 DFQATT, CDR2 SNEGSKA (reference sequence). V dropped 4 bases and J dropped 4 bases, with 7 bases sitting between them. The CDR3 DNA reads TGCAGTGCTATGGGGGCCACTGAAGCTTTCTTT. Its translation is CSAMGATEAFF.

The chain has TRBV25-1 and TRBJ2-7, with D uncertain. The CDR3 contains 11 residues. Trimming removed 5 bases from V and 1 base from J, with 3 bases in between. Germline CDR1 MGHDK, CDR2 SYGVNS. Written as DNA, the CDR3 is TGTGCCAGCAGTCAATCCTACGAGCAGTACGTC. It yields the protein CASSQSYEQYV.

The chain links TRBV11-1 to TRBJ2-2, with 7 positions matching TRBD2. V gave up 5 bases and J gave up 3 bases; unmatched junction bases: 6. CDR1 and CDR2 (germline): SGHAT, FQDESV (reference sequence). CDR3 size: 15 residues. In DNA form, the CDR3 reads TGTGCCAGCAGCCTAACGGGGAGGGACACCGGGGAGCTGTTTTTT. Its protein product is CASSLTGRDTGELFF.

The rearrangement uses TRBV19 and TRBJ2-1; no clear D gene. Trimming removed 3 bases from V and 2 bases from J, with 5 bases in between. Germline CDR1 and CDR2: LNHDA and SQIVND (reference sequence). The CDR3 runs 13 residues. The CDR3 DNA follows: TGTGCCAGTAGTATCCTAGCCTACAATGAGCAGTTCTTC. It translates to CASSILAYNEQFF.

The V call is TRBV7-2, the J call TRBJ2-5; D possibly corresponds to TRBD2 (6 bases). CDR1 and CDR2 (germline): SGHTA, FQGNSA. CDR3 length equals 13 residues. V lost 5 bases and J lost 5, with 12 bases in between. CDR3 amino acids: CASSQEGRETQYF. The CDR3 nucleotides are TGTGCCAGCAGCCAAGAAGGGAGGGAGACCCAGTACTTC.

The chain carries TRBV15 and TRBJ2-3; D remains unclear. CDR3 length equals 15 residues. Germline V gives CDR1 LNHNV, CDR2 YYDKDF (reference sequence). V was cut by 0 bases and J by 4 bases, with 11 bases left in between. CDR3 coding DNA: TGTGCCACCAGCAGAGATCCTAAGCCCGCAGATACGCAGTATTTT. This codes for CATSRDPKPADTQYF.

This chain links TRBV2 with TRBJ1-1; D is undetermined. Germline V gene data show CDR1 as SNHLY and CDR2 as FYNNEI. V lost 4 bases and J 2 bases, leaving 5 bases between the germline ends. The length of the CDR3 is 12 residues. CDR3 bases: TGTGCCAGCAGTGTCTATAACACTGAAGCTTTCTTT. Amino acids: CASSVYNTEAFF.